Listed below are T cell receptor beta chains from one sample, sequenced in a study of cytomegalovirus exposure and HLA in healthy donors. Clones were read by immunoSEQ multiplex PCR, and TCRdb kept only the in-frame ones, dropping some. The sample lists 35,000 to 55,000 clones; around two thirds were seen once. The sample comprised PBMCs. These receptor sequences come from a human donor in good health. The CDR3 runs from the conserved cysteine through the conserved F or W. Fields, in order: CDR3 DNA, CDR3 protein, J gene, clone size, D gene, V gene. The D gene is left open where the match is weak. Expanded clones get a size class; other rows say once, few or many, or leave the size out.

CDR3 DNA: TGTGCCAGCAGCAGCCCCGCGGGGGGAACAGATACGCAGTATTTT; CDR3 protein: CASSSPAGGTDTQYF; J gene: TRBJ2-3; clone size: .; D gene: TRBD2; V gene: TRBV5-4
CDR3 DNA: TGTGCCAGCAGGGATCCAGGGGAGTATGGCTACACCTTC; CDR3 protein: CASRDPGEYGYTF; J gene: TRBJ1-2; clone size: .; D gene: .; V gene: TRBV28
CDR3 DNA: TGCAGCGTTGACCAGGGGGCTATTGGGGAGACCCAGTACTTC; CDR3 protein: CSVDQGAIGETQYF; J gene: TRBJ2-5; clone size: .; D gene: TRBD1; V gene: TRBV29-1
CDR3 DNA: TGTGCCAGCAGCCAGCAGGGAGGAGGAAACATTCAGTACTTC; CDR3 protein: CASSQQGGGNIQYF; J gene: TRBJ2-4; clone size: once; D gene: .; V gene: TRBV7-2
CDR3 DNA: TGTGCCAGCAGCTTAGGGACAGTCCAAGAGACCCAGTACTTC; CDR3 protein: CASSLGTVQETQYF; J gene: TRBJ2-5; clone size: .; D gene: .; V gene: TRBV7-8
CDR3 DNA: TGTGCCAGCAGCTTAGGGGACTTACACTCTGGGGCCAACGTCCTGACTTTC; CDR3 protein: CASSLGDLHSGANVLTF; J gene: TRBJ2-6; clone size: once; D gene: .; V gene: TRBV11-2
CDR3 DNA: TGTGCCAGCAGTTACGGGCAGAGCGAAAAACTGTTTTTT; CDR3 protein: CASSYGQSEKLFF; J gene: TRBJ1-4; clone size: .; D gene: .; V gene: TRBV6-6
CDR3 DNA: TGTGCCAGCAGCTTACGACGACAGGGGACAGATACGCAGTATTTT; CDR3 protein: CASSLRRQGTDTQYF; J gene: TRBJ2-3; clone size: .; D gene: TRBD1; V gene: TRBV7-2
CDR3 DNA: TGTGCCATCAGTAGAGACATTAGCAATCAGCCCCAGCATTTT; CDR3 protein: CAISRDISNQPQHF; J gene: TRBJ1-5; clone size: .; D gene: .; V gene: TRBV10-3
CDR3 DNA: TGTGCCAGCAGCTTCAGCGGGAGTGGCTACACCTTC; CDR3 protein: CASSFSGSGYTF; J gene: TRBJ1-2; clone size: .; D gene: .; V gene: TRBV5-4
CDR3 DNA: TGCGCCAGCAGCCAAGGCTCCAGGGGAGACGTCTATGGCTACACCTTC; CDR3 protein: CASSQGSRGDVYGYTF; J gene: TRBJ1-2; clone size: .; D gene: .; V gene: TRBV4-3
CDR3 DNA: TGCGCCAGCAGCCAAGAAAGTCCGAGGATCTCCTATAATTCACCCCTCCACTTT; CDR3 protein: CASSQESPRISYNSPLHF; J gene: TRBJ1-6; clone size: few; D gene: .; V gene: TRBV4-3
CDR3 DNA: TGTGCCAGCAGTCCTACCCCGGGGGAGCTCTACGAGCAGTACTTC; CDR3 protein: CASSPTPGELYEQYF; J gene: TRBJ2-7; clone size: .; D gene: .; V gene: TRBV6-5
CDR3 DNA: TGCGCCAGCAGCACACAGGGGGAGTCGGAAAAACTGTTTTTT; CDR3 protein: CASSTQGESEKLFF; J gene: TRBJ1-4; clone size: few; D gene: TRBD1; V gene: TRBV5-1
CDR3 DNA: TGTGCCAGCAGCCAAGGGACTAGCGGGGGCGGGAAGAACATTCAGTACTTC; CDR3 protein: CASSQGTSGGGKNIQYF; J gene: TRBJ2-4; clone size: .; D gene: TRBD2; V gene: TRBV7-2
CDR3 DNA: TGTGCCACTGGAGGGGTAGGCTCACCCCTCCACTTT; CDR3 protein: CATGGVGSPLHF; J gene: TRBJ1-6; clone size: .; D gene: .; V gene: TRBV10-3
CDR3 DNA: TGTGCCAGCAGTTACTCGAATAGGGGCCACAATGGCTACACCTTC; CDR3 protein: CASSYSNRGHNGYTF; J gene: TRBJ1-2; clone size: few; D gene: .; V gene: TRBV6-5
CDR3 DNA: TGCGCCAGCAGTTGGACAGGGGGAAACACTGAAGCTTTCTTT; CDR3 protein: CASSWTGGNTEAFF; J gene: TRBJ1-1; clone size: few; D gene: TRBD1; V gene: TRBV5-1
CDR3 DNA: TGTGCCAGCAGCCCCTGGGGAGGGGAGCAGTACTTC; CDR3 protein: CASSPWGGEQYF; J gene: TRBJ2-7; clone size: .; D gene: TRBD2; V gene: TRBV6-6
CDR3 DNA: TGTGCCAGCAGTTTCTACAGGGGGACCGAGACCCAGTACTTC; CDR3 protein: CASSFYRGTETQYF; J gene: TRBJ2-5; clone size: .; D gene: TRBD1; V gene: TRBV28
CDR3 DNA: TGTGCCAGCAGCCAAGAGACGGGGAATTCCGGAAACACCATATATTTT; CDR3 protein: CASSQETGNSGNTIYF; J gene: TRBJ1-3; clone size: few; D gene: .; V gene: TRBV4-2
CDR3 DNA: TGTGCCAGCAGCCAAGCCCGCGGGGGTGTCGGTGAGCAGTACTTC; CDR3 protein: CASSQARGGVGEQYF; J gene: TRBJ2-7; clone size: few; D gene: TRBD2; V gene: TRBV14
CDR3 DNA: TGTGCCAGCAGCTTAGACAGCCACTCTGGAAACACCATATATTTT; CDR3 protein: CASSLDSHSGNTIYF; J gene: TRBJ1-3; clone size: .; D gene: .; V gene: TRBV13
CDR3 DNA: TGTGCCAGCAGCCACGATGGTACACAGGGGGCTAGCAAAAACATTCAGTACTTC; CDR3 protein: CASSHDGTQGASKNIQYF; J gene: TRBJ2-4; clone size: .; D gene: TRBD1; V gene: TRBV4-2
CDR3 DNA: TGTGCCATCAGTGAGTCGAGGAGGGACCACTCACCCCTCCACTTT; CDR3 protein: CAISESRRDHSPLHF; J gene: TRBJ1-6; clone size: once; D gene: .; V gene: TRBV10-3
CDR3 DNA: TGTGCCAGCAGCTTAGACCAGTCAGGGGTCTACGAGCAGTACTTC; CDR3 protein: CASSLDQSGVYEQYF; J gene: TRBJ2-7; clone size: .; D gene: .; V gene: TRBV7-2
CDR3 DNA: TGTGCCAGTAGGGAACCGGGACAGGGAAAATTTCGCTACACCTTC; CDR3 protein: CASREPGQGKFRYTF; J gene: TRBJ1-2; clone size: .; D gene: TRBD1; V gene: TRBV19
CDR3 DNA: TGCGCCAGCAGCTTGGTGAGCTTCAAAGAGACCCAGTACTTC; CDR3 protein: CASSLVSFKETQYF; J gene: TRBJ2-5; clone size: .; D gene: .; V gene: TRBV5-1
CDR3 DNA: TGTGCCAGCAGTTACACAGGACAGTTCAATGAGCAGTTCTTC; CDR3 protein: CASSYTGQFNEQFF; J gene: TRBJ2-1; clone size: .; D gene: .; V gene: TRBV6-5
CDR3 DNA: TGTGCCAGCAGCTTAGACGGGACTGCGGGGGGCGAGCAGTACTTC; CDR3 protein: CASSLDGTAGGEQYF; J gene: TRBJ2-7; clone size: .; D gene: TRBD2; V gene: TRBV11-3
CDR3 DNA: TGCGCCAGCAGCTTGGTCGGGGGGGGCCGCACCGGGGAGCTGTTTTTT; CDR3 protein: CASSLVGGGRTGELFF; J gene: TRBJ2-2; clone size: .; D gene: TRBD2; V gene: TRBV5-1
CDR3 DNA: TGCAGCGTGAAGGGACAGGGGTCCTACAATGAGCAGTTCTTC; CDR3 protein: CSVKGQGSYNEQFF; J gene: TRBJ2-1; clone size: .; D gene: TRBD1; V gene: TRBV29-1
CDR3 DNA: TGTGCCAGCAGCTCAAGGACAGCTTATAATTCACCCCTCCACTTT; CDR3 protein: CASSSRTAYNSPLHF; J gene: TRBJ1-6; clone size: .; D gene: .; V gene: TRBV7-6
CDR3 DNA: TGTGCCAGCAGGTCAGACAGGGTCAGCACTGAAGCTTTCTTT; CDR3 protein: CASRSDRVSTEAFF; J gene: TRBJ1-1; clone size: few; D gene: TRBD1; V gene: TRBV7-3
CDR3 DNA: TGTGCCTCCAGTGACAGGGGTGTTGTCGAGCAGTACTTC; CDR3 protein: CASSDRGVVEQYF; J gene: TRBJ2-7; clone size: .; D gene: TRBD1; V gene: TRBV19
CDR3 DNA: TGCGCCAGCAGCGGACAGGGGGGGAACACTGAAGCTTTCTTT; CDR3 protein: CASSGQGGNTEAFF; J gene: TRBJ1-1; clone size: few; D gene: TRBD1; V gene: TRBV5-1
CDR3 DNA: TGCGCCAGCAGCCAAGTTTCGGGACAGGCTAACTATGGCTACACCTTC; CDR3 protein: CASSQVSGQANYGYTF; J gene: TRBJ1-2; clone size: .; D gene: TRBD1; V gene: TRBV4-3
CDR3 DNA: TGTGCCAGCAGTCCCGGGGGGACCAGACAAGAGACCCAGTACTTC; CDR3 protein: CASSPGGTRQETQYF; J gene: TRBJ2-5; clone size: .; D gene: TRBD2; V gene: TRBV2
CDR3 DNA: TGTGCCAGCAGCGTAGCAGCAGGCGAACTGTTTTTT; CDR3 protein: CASSVAAGELFF; J gene: TRBJ1-4; clone size: few; D gene: .; V gene: TRBV9
CDR3 DNA: TGTGCCAGCCGGAGGGATTCACCCCTCCACTTT; CDR3 protein: CASRRDSPLHF; J gene: TRBJ1-6; clone size: .; D gene: .; V gene: TRBV2
CDR3 DNA: TGTGCCAGCAGTTTCTCAGGGCCCAGGAATCAGCCCCAGCATTTT; CDR3 protein: CASSFSGPRNQPQHF; J gene: TRBJ1-5; clone size: .; D gene: .; V gene: TRBV28
CDR3 DNA: TGTGCCAGCTCACCAGACAGGTATAACGAGCAGTACTTC; CDR3 protein: CASSPDRYNEQYF; J gene: TRBJ2-7; clone size: few; D gene: .; V gene: TRBV18